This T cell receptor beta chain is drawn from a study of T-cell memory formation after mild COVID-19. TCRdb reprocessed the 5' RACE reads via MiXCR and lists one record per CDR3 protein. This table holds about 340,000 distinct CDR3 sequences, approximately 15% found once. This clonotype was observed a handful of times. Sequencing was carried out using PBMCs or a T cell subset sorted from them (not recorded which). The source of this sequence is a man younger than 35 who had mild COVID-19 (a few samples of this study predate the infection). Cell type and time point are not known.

The CDR3 nucleotides are TGTGCCAGCAGTTACCGAGTCGTCCGGGCCCACACTGAAGCTTTCTTT. This encodes CASSYRVVRAHTEAFF. The gene calls are TRBV12-3 or TRBV12-4 and TRBJ1-1; no reliable D call. The V end lost 4 bases, the J end lost 3 bases, and 18 bases lay between the germline ends. The CDR3 has 16 residues.